Each of the 9 T cell receptor beta chains below was sequenced from the same sample in a study of cytomegalovirus exposure and HLA in healthy donors (dated by TCRdb to 2017 to 2019). The library came from the immunoSEQ multiplex PCR assay. A mixture of 60 forward primers for TCR Vbeta segments and 13 reverse primers for TCR Jbeta segments was used in the multiplex PCR. The table was pulled from immuneACCESS by TCRdb, which kept in-frame rearrangements only. Such tables lose some clones; where checked, under half of the loss comes from unresolved V genes, and the rest has no known cause. Recorded for this sample are over 150,000 clones; approximately 81% of them occurred a single time. More than 1.2% of the sample belongs to the ten largest clones. Sequenced: PBMCs. The receptors stem from a man between 18 and 35 years old in good health and CMV-seronegative.

V is TRBV19 and J is TRBJ2-7, with D maybe TRBD2 (6 bases). Germline V gives CDR1 LNHDA, CDR2 SQIVND (reference sequence). The CDR3 runs 11 residues. Trimming left V 6 bases short and J 9 bases short, with 12 bases between. The CDR3 protein is CASRGPGGQYF. DNA of the CDR3: TGTGCCAGTAGGGGGCCCGGGGGGCAGTACTTC.

This sequence joins TRBV28 and TRBJ1-2; D may be TRBD1 (5 bases). V was cut by 3 bases and J by 4 bases, with 21 bases left in between. CDR3 length: 17 amino acids. Germline V lookup: CDR1 MDHEN, CDR2 SYDVKM. This CDR3 is CASSFPRRDPDTYGYTF. The CDR3 DNA is TGTGCCAGCAGTTTCCCCAGGAGGGACCCCGACACCTATGGCTACACCTTC.

V usage is TRBV25-1 and J usage is TRBJ2-2, with 11 bases matching TRBD1. The CDR3 contains 16 residues. V was clipped by 5 bases and J by 6 bases; unmatched bases: 8. Germline V gene lookup returns CDR1 MGHDK and CDR2 SYGVNS. CDR3 loop: CASSPTGQGEAGELFF. DNA for the CDR3: TGTGCCAGCAGTCCGACGGGACAGGGGGAGGCCGGGGAGCTGTTTTTT.

The chain couples TRBV5-4 to TRBJ2-5, with D possibly matching TRBD2 (6 bases). CDR1 is SGHNT and CDR2 is YYREEE in the germline V gene (reference sequence). This CDR3 comprises 15 residues. V lost 0 bases and J lost 5, with 14 bases in between. The CDR3 region is CASSLASGAGETQYF. The CDR3 nucleotides read TGTGCCAGCAGCTTGGCGTCCGGGGCGGGGGAGACCCAGTACTTC.

The V gene is TRBV30, the J gene TRBJ2-3; possibly TRBD1 for D (6 bases). There are 15 residues in the CDR3. The germline V gene has CDR1 GTSNPN and CDR2 SVGIG (reference sequence). V lost 4 bases, J lost 0 bases, and 14 bases lay in between. The chain's CDR3 is CAWNGGHLSTDTQYF. The DNA for the CDR3 is TGTGCCTGGAATGGGGGACACCTTAGCACAGATACGCAGTATTTT.

In this sample, this clone turned up once. The rearrangement joins TRBV6-6 to TRBJ2-3, with D hard to call. Germline V gene lookup returns CDR1 MNHNY and CDR2 SVGAGI (reference sequence). V shed 6 bases and J shed 3 bases, with 10 bases lying between them. CDR3 length: 13 residues. The CDR3 nucleotides are TGTGCCAGCAGCTTTCCAGGAACAGATACGCAGTATTTT. As protein: CASSFPGTDTQYF.

V and J are TRBV9 and TRBJ2-1, with D unclear. The V end lost 0 bases, the J end lost 6 bases, and 13 bases lay between the germline ends. Germline-derived CDR1 and CDR2 are SGDLS and YYNGEE. The CDR3 contains 15 residues. As DNA, the CDR3 is TGTGCCAGCAGCGTAGCTACCGTTGGGCGCAATGAGCAGTTCTTC. It codes for CASSVATVGRNEQFF.

This chain uses TRBV2 with TRBJ1-1; D not certain. V lost 1 base, J lost 2 bases, and 5 bases lay in between. The CDR3 has 13 amino acids. Per the germline V gene, CDR1 is SNHLY and CDR2 is FYNNEI. The CDR3 DNA follows: TGTGCCAGCAGTGAAGGCACTAACACTGAAGCTTTCTTT. Translated, it gives CASSEGTNTEAFF.

The chain uses TRBV11-2 and TRBJ1-4; maybe TRBD1 (5 bases). V was clipped by 1 base and J by 6 bases, with 12 bases between them. The CDR3 runs 15 residues. Germline V lookup: CDR1 SGHAT, CDR2 FQNNGV. The CDR3 is CASSLGVRGDEKLFF. In DNA form, the CDR3 reads TGTGCCAGCAGCTTAGGTGTTAGGGGTGATGAAAAACTGTTTTTT.